This TCR beta chain was identified during a study of cytomegalovirus exposure and HLA in healthy donors. Study-level results: A later analysis linked a missense DCLRE1C variant to TCR beta V- and J-gene trimming.

The V segment lost 4 bases and the J segment 0 bases; nucleotides outside the gene matches: 2. CDR3 size: 15 residues. Germline loops: CDR1 SGDLS, CDR2 YYNGEE. Remarks on this clone: Its antigen is currently unknown.

PCR used 60 Vbeta primers and 13 Jbeta primers. Profiling relied on immunoSEQ multiplex PCR, and the TCRdb table lists in-frame clones only, not all of them. The sample shows 150,000 or so clones, around 75% of them seen only once. V is TRBV9 and J is TRBJ2-1; 9 bases line up with TRBD2. The material sequenced was PBMCs. The receptor's source is a woman younger than 30 in good health and CMV-seronegative. The CDR3 sequence is CASSTLAGSYNEQFF. CDR3 in DNA: TGTGCCAGCAGCACACTAGCGGGCTCCTACAATGAGCAGTTCTTC.